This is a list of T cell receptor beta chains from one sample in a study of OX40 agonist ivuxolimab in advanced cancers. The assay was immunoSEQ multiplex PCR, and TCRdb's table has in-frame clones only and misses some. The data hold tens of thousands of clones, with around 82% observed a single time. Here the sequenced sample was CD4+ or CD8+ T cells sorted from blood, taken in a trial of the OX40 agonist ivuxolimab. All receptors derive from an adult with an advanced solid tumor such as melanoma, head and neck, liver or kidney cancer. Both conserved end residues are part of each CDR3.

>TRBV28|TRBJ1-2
CASSSLEGPGSGGYTF
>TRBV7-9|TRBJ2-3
CASSPVGQGTQYF
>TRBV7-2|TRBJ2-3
CASSPQGAGGTDTQYF
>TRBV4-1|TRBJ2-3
CASSQVEVRRTDTQYF
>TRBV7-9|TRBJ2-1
CASSVSGGDNEQFF
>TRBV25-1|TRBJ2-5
CASSENGLEQETQYF
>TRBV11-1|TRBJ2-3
CASSLSISADTQYF
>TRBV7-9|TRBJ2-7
CASSLAVWSAEQYF
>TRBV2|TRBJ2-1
CASSVDRLAGGSYNEQFF
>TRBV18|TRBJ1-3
CASSLSPPSLSGNTIYF
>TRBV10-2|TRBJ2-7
CASSYQSSEQYF
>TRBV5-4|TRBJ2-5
CASSLKRDQETQYF
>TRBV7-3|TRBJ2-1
CASSLLLGSSYNEQFF
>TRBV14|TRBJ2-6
CASSGGLHSPGANVLTF
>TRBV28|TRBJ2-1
CASRTRISYNEQFF
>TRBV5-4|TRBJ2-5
CASNAWDGDETQYF
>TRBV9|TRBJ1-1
CASSAQQGINTEAFF
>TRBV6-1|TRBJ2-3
CASSIGGDTQYF
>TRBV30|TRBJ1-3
CAWSAPLEGSGNTIYF
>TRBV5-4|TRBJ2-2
CASSWGTVNTGELFF
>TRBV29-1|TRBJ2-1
CSVDFGSIGRERENEQFF
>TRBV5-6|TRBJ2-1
CASSLGKGEQFF
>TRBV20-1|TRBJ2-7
CSASTGEQYF
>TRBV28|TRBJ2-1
CASSLRLGGDEQFF
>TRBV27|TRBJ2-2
CASSLQGRGTGELFF
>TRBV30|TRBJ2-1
CAWSYQGNGEQFF
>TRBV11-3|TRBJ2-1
CASSPSLAGGPNEQFF
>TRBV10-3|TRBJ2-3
CAIGVTDTQYF
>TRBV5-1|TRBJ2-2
CASSLGLTGNTGELFF
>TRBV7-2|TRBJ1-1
CASSLGGKNTEAFF
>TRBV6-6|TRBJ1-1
CASSYGGDTEAFF
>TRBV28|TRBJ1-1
CASRLNTEAFF
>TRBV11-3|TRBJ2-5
CASSQGVETQYF
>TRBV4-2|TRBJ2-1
CASSQDPGTSGSSEQFF
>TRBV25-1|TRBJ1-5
CASSELRRGNQPQHF
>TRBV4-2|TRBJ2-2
CASRLTSSSGELFF
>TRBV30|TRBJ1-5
CAWSPLRDKNQPQHF
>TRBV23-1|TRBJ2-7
CASSQFSGSGGNYEQYF
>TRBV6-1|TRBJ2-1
CASSENILSDEQFF
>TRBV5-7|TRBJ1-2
CASSSHVKDEDGYTF
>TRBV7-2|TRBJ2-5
CASSPSTVAQETQYF
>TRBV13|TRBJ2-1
CASSLAVLGFNEQFF